Included here is one T cell receptor beta chain sequence, with context. These data are taken from a study of blood T cell repertoires in COVID-19. Germline V gives CDR1 SGHTA, CDR2 FQGNSA. The CDR3 sequence is 16 residues long. The V segment lost 5 bases and the J segment 7 bases; nucleotides outside the gene matches: 13. Repertoires were generated with immunoSEQ multiplex PCR, while TCRdb's copy carries only in-frame clones and drops some. The data hold 60,000 to 70,000 clones, with roughly 80% observed a single time. This chain connects TRBV7-2 to TRBJ1-4; TRBD1 aligns across 7 bases. The receptor was derived from a human donor in a cohort sampled during active COVID-19. Sequencing was performed on peripheral blood. Here the CDR3 DNA reads TGTGCCAGCAGCGTCCGGGCGGGACAGCCAAGTGAAAAACTGTTTTTT. Translating it yields CASSVRAGQPSEKLFF.